This T cell receptor (beta chain) stems from a study of immune characterization of retroperitoneal liposarcoma. The CDR3 extends over 13 amino acids. Germline values: CDR1 MNHNS, CDR2 SASEGT. Trimming removed 5 bases at V and 5 bases at J, with 10 bases between. One entry per CDR3 protein results from TCRdb running MiXCR on the PCR reads. Of some 10,000 distinct CDR3 sequences listed, 27% are singletons. This clonotype is medium-sized within its sample. The chain carries TRBV6-1 and TRBJ2-1; D ambiguous. This receptor was obtained from a female donor with retroperitoneal liposarcoma. Sequencing used tumor tissue. For the CDR3, the DNA is TGTGCCAGCAGTTGGGCCGTTAACAATGAGCAGTTCTTC. Protein: CASSWAVNNEQFF.